One and the same sample provided the 28 T cell receptor beta chains below, sequenced in a study of blood T cell repertoires in COVID-19. The table came from immunoSEQ multiplex PCR; TCRdb's copy has only in-frame clones and leaves some out. The data show around 78,000 clones, 86% seen once. Sequencing was done on a sample of peripheral blood. The receptors were gathered from a man aged 70-80 years with active or convalescent COVID-19.

The chain combines TRBV18 with TRBJ2-5; TRBD1 matches at 7 bases. The V segment lost 6 bases and the J segment 2 bases; nucleotides outside the gene matches: 6. The CDR3 consists of 14 residues. Germline V gives CDR1 KGHSH, CDR2 LQKENI. CDR3 DNA: TGTGCCAGCTCCCTAGGGACAGAACAAGAGACCCAGTACTTC. Translating gives CASSLGTEQETQYF.

The chain is built from TRBV30 and TRBJ1-5, with D perhaps matching TRBD1 (6 bases). Germline V gene lookup returns CDR1 GTSNPN and CDR2 SVGIG (reference sequence). The CDR3 runs to 13 residues. The V gene lost 1 base and the J gene lost 15 bases, with 19 bases spanning the gap. CDR3 in DNA: TGTGCCTGGAGTGGACAGGATGGGGGTAGTCCGCATTTT. This codes for CAWSGQDGGSPHF.

This clone was detected a few times. The V call is TRBV27, the J call TRBJ2-2, with D possibly being TRBD1 (5 bases). The CDR3 is 14 residues long. CDR1 is MNHEY, CDR2 SMNVEV, per germline (reference sequence). V dropped 7 bases and J dropped 4 bases, with 13 bases sitting between them. CDR3: CASTLSRGTGELFF. The DNA of the CDR3 is TGTGCCAGCACCCTTAGTAGGGGCACCGGGGAGCTGTTTTTT.

The rearrangement links TRBV19 to TRBJ2-7; 7 nucleotides line up with TRBD1. Trimming at V came to 9 bases and at J to 0 bases, leaving 8 bases not matched to a gene. The CDR3 has 14 amino acids. Germline V CDR1 and CDR2: LNHDA, SQIVND (reference sequence). CDR3 in amino acids: CASRRTGSSYEQYF. CDR3 bases: TGTGCCAGCCGAAGGACAGGCAGCTCCTACGAGCAGTACTTC.

The chain is built from TRBV18 and TRBJ1-5; unclear D gene. The germline V gene encodes CDR1 KGHSH and CDR2 LQKENI. Trimming shortened V by 2 bases and J by 2 bases, and 7 bases separated the two germline ends. The CDR3 covers 14 residues. The CDR3 bases are TGTGCCAGCTCACCAAGCGAGGGCAATCAGCCCCAGCATTTT. Its translation is CASSPSEGNQPQHF.

The chain combines TRBV2 with TRBJ1-5; tentative D call: TRBD1 (5 bases). CDR3 length: 14 residues. V dropped 4 bases and J dropped 4 bases, with 11 bases sitting between them. Germline loops: CDR1 SNHLY, CDR2 FYNNEI. The DNA of the CDR3 is TGTGCCAGCAGTGGAGGACAAATTAATCAGCCCCAGCATTTT. As protein: CASSGGQINQPQHF.

The V call is TRBV5-1, the J call TRBJ1-3; D is undetermined. Trimming removed 0 bases from V and 4 bases from J, with 8 bases in between. This CDR3 region has 14 residues. Looked up from germline, CDR1 is SGHRS and CDR2 is YFSETQ. Here the CDR3 reads CASSLDWQGNTIYF. In DNA form, the CDR3 reads TGCGCCAGCAGCTTGGATTGGCAGGGAAACACCATATATTTT.

The chain is built from TRBV6-5 and TRBJ1-2; D is unresolved. The germline CDR1 and CDR2 sequences are MNHEY and SVGAGI. There are 13 residues in the CDR3. Trimming left V 2 bases short and J 8 bases short, with 12 bases between. CDR3 in DNA: TGTGCCAGCAGTTACGCCGAGGAAGGAGGCTACACCTTC. Amino acids: CASSYAEEGGYTF.

This rearrangement joins TRBV30 to TRBJ2-7; D not certain. Germline lookup yields CDR1 GTSNPN and CDR2 SVGIG (reference sequence). Trimming cost V 2 bases and J 5 bases, with 7 bases left between them. CDR3 size: 11 residues. This chain's CDR3 is CAWSLAHEQYF. The CDR3, as DNA: TGTGCCTGGAGTTTAGCTCACGAGCAGTACTTC.

The rearrangement joins TRBV28 to TRBJ1-5, with D unresolved. Germline CDR1 reads MDHEN; CDR2 reads SYDVKM. Trimming took 1 base from V and 5 from J, leaving 6 bases between them. The CDR3 loop spans 13 amino acids. The CDR3 region is CASSLLQHQPQHF. CDR3 bases: TGTGCCAGCAGTTTATTACAGCATCAGCCCCAGCATTTT.

The V gene is TRBV2, the J gene TRBJ1-5; D gene uncertain. There are 13 residues in the CDR3. Trimming shortened V by 4 bases and J by 6 bases, and 10 bases separated the two germline ends. Germline lookup yields CDR1 SNHLY and CDR2 FYNNEI. CDR3 sequence: CASSAIGVQPQHF. The CDR3 nucleotides are TGTGCCAGCAGTGCGATTGGAGTTCAGCCCCAGCATTTT.

The chain combines TRBV28 with TRBJ1-5; no clear D gene. This CDR3 contains 17 residues. Germline lookup yields CDR1 MDHEN and CDR2 SYDVKM. Trimming removed 3 bases from V and 6 bases from J, with 21 bases in between. The CDR3 nucleotides are TGTGCCAGCAGTTTTTCAGCGGTGGCAACAATGGGTCAGCCCCAGCATTTT. This translates into CASSFSAVATMGQPQHF.

This rearrangement joins TRBV10-2 to TRBJ2-1, with D perhaps matching TRBD2 (6 bases). Germline V gene sequence: CDR1 WSHSY, CDR2 SAAADI. There are 14 residues in the CDR3. V lost 3 bases to trimming and J lost 3 bases, with 9 bases between them. This CDR3 is CASSDGTDYNEQFF. CDR3 sequence (DNA): TGCGCCAGCAGTGACGGGACTGACTACAATGAGCAGTTCTTC.

This rearrangement joins TRBV10-3 to TRBJ1-1; unclear D gene. Germline V gives CDR1 ENHRY, CDR2 SYGVKD. The CDR3 extends over 11 amino acids. Trimming took 3 bases from V and 7 from J, leaving 6 bases between them. In DNA, the CDR3 is TGTGCCATCAGTGAAGAGAGTGAAGCTTTCTTT. Residues: CAISEESEAFF.

In DNA, the CDR3 is TGTGCCAGCAGTTTAGTGCAGGACACCCCCTACAATGAGCAGTTCTTC. This sequence encodes CASSLVQDTPYNEQFF. This rearrangement joins TRBV28 to TRBJ2-1, with D possibly matching TRBD1 (5 bases). Trimming removed 2 bases from V and 2 bases from J, with 13 bases in between. This CDR3 spans 16 amino acids. Per the germline V gene, CDR1 is MDHEN and CDR2 is SYDVKM.

This clone has a single count. The chain employs TRBV27 and TRBJ1-2; 9 bases match TRBD1. The CDR3 runs to 13 residues. The germline V gene encodes CDR1 MNHEY and CDR2 SMNVEV (reference sequence). The trim removed 6 bases at V and 10 bases at J, leaving 9 bases unmatched. This CDR3 reads CASRTGQGAVYTF. DNA of the CDR3: TGTGCCAGCAGGACGGGACAGGGCGCCGTCTACACCTTC.

This rearrangement joins TRBV30 to TRBJ1-3; D call uncertain. The CDR3 covers 13 residues. Germline-derived CDR1 and CDR2 are GTSNPN and SVGIG (reference sequence). The V and J ends lost 3 bases and 1 base respectively, with 7 bases between them. DNA of the CDR3: TGTGCCTGGAGCCGGGTTTCTGGAAACACCATATATTTT. It codes for CAWSRVSGNTIYF. Combining the CDR3 with reference TRBV30 and TRBJ1-3 gives the whole variable domain SQTIHQWPATLVQPVGSPLSLECTVEGTSNPNLYWYRQAAGRGLQLLFYSVGIGQISSEVPQNLSASRPQDRQFILSSKKLLLSDSGFYLCAWSRVSGNTIYFGEGSWLTVV.

This chain uses TRBV7-2 with TRBJ2-7; unclear D gene. The ends were cut back, 5 bases at V and 0 bases at J, with 14 bases in the middle. The CDR3 spans 15 residues. Germline V gene lookup returns CDR1 SGHTA and CDR2 FQGNSA. CDR3 sequence (DNA): TGTGCCAGCAGCCCCACGGGTATGGGCTCCTACGAGCAGTACTTC. Translating it yields CASSPTGMGSYEQYF.

The rearrangement links TRBV5-6 to TRBJ1-4; 11 bases map to TRBD1. The trim removed 7 bases at V and 3 bases at J, leaving 17 bases unmatched. This CDR3 spans 19 amino acids. Germline-derived CDR1 and CDR2 are SGHDT and YYEEEE. CDR3 amino acids: CASASRRTGGIISNEKLFF. CDR3 DNA sequence: TGTGCCAGCGCGAGTCGGCGGACAGGGGGCATTATATCTAATGAAAAACTGTTTTTT.

This rearrangement joins TRBV19 to TRBJ1-1; unclear D gene. The CDR3 sequence is 15 residues long. Trimming removed 4 bases at V and 0 bases at J, with 12 bases between. The germline V gene encodes CDR1 LNHDA and CDR2 SQIVND (reference sequence). The CDR3 DNA reads as TGTGCCAGTAGTAGCCACGGGAGCATGAACACTGAAGCTTTCTTT. Translating it yields CASSSHGSMNTEAFF.

The rearrangement links TRBV28 to TRBJ1-5, with D maybe TRBD1 (5 bases). This CDR3 has 14 amino acids. V was shortened by 5 bases and J by 4 bases, with 12 bases between the two germline ends. Germline CDR1 is MDHEN and CDR2 is SYDVKM. The CDR3 protein is CASSLTVGNQPQHF. In nucleotides, the CDR3 is TGTGCCAGCAGTCTGACAGTTGGTAATCAGCCCCAGCATTTT.

This clone was counted a few times. The J gene is TRBJ1-5, the V gene TRBV7-2; 7 nucleotides match TRBD1. V dropped 5 bases and J dropped 3; count of bases not matched to a gene: 7. The CDR3 runs to 15 residues. The germline V gene encodes CDR1 SGHTA and CDR2 FQGNSA. The CDR3 protein is CASSPDRTFNQPQHF. DNA of the CDR3: TGTGCCAGCAGCCCGGACAGGACTTTCAATCAGCCCCAGCATTTT.

This clone has a handful of counts. This chain joins TRBV7-9 and TRBJ2-7; TRBD2 is a possible D gene (5 bases). Trimming took 1 base from V and 2 from J, leaving 15 bases between them. CDR1 SEHNR and CDR2 FQNEAQ come from the germline V gene (reference sequence). This CDR3 spans 16 amino acids. CDR3 residues: CASSLGRGFETYEQYF. CDR3 DNA: TGTGCCAGCAGCTTAGGGCGCGGGTTTGAGACCTACGAGCAGTACTTC.

V usage is TRBV7-2 and J usage is TRBJ2-1, with a possible D match to TRBD1 (5 bases). Germline-derived CDR1 and CDR2 are SGHTA and FQGNSA. The V end was cut by 5 bases, the J end by 1 base, with 12 bases between. The CDR3 spans 15 residues. The CDR3 bases are TGTGCCAGCAGCCCCCCAGGGTTATCCTACAATGAGCAGTTCTTC. Its translation: CASSPPGLSYNEQFF.

The chain is built from TRBV6-2 or TRBV6-3 and TRBJ1-5; 7 nucleotides align to TRBD1. CDR1 and CDR2 (germline): MNHEY, SVGEGT. This CDR3 has 16 residues. With V trimmed by 4 bases and J by 2 bases, 8 bases remained unmatched. CDR3 loop: CASSSKTGTGNQPQHF. The CDR3 coding sequence is TGTGCCAGCAGTTCGAAGACAGGGACGGGCAATCAGCCCCAGCATTTT.

The rearrangement links TRBV7-2 to TRBJ2-2, with D possibly TRBD2 on 8 matching bases. CDR1 and CDR2 from the germline V gene are SGHTA and FQGNSA. The CDR3 covers 17 residues. Trimming removed 5 bases at V and 4 bases at J, with 20 bases between. The CDR3, as DNA: TGTGCCAGCAGCCCCAGGGGGAGCGGGAGTAGCACCGGGGAGCTGTTTTTT. Amino acid sequence: CASSPRGSGSSTGELFF.

This chain connects TRBV3-1 (or the pseudogene TRBV3-2) to TRBJ1-1; a weak D match, TRBD1 (6 bases). The V end lost 2 bases, the J end lost 2 bases, and 21 bases lay between the germline ends. This CDR3 comprises 18 residues. The germline V gene encodes CDR1 LGHDT and CDR2 YNNKEL (reference sequence). The CDR3 loop is CASSQFAQMTGINTEAFF. The CDR3 DNA reads as TGTGCCAGCAGCCAATTCGCCCAGATGACAGGAATCAACACTGAAGCTTTCTTT.

The chain combines TRBV6-2 or TRBV6-3 with TRBJ2-1; 10 bases map to TRBD2. V was pared by 0 bases and J by 6 bases, with 8 bases of the junction left unmatched. The V gene's germline CDR1 is MNHEY and CDR2 SVGEGT. This CDR3 is built from 17 residues. The CDR3 DNA reads TGTGCCAGCAGTTACTCGACTAGCGGGTCATTTCGCAATGAGCAGTTCTTC. It yields the protein CASSYSTSGSFRNEQFF.